This is a list of T cell receptor beta chains from one sample in a study of CD8+ T cells in alopecia areata. Assay: immunoSEQ multiplex PCR; the TCRdb copy retains only in-frame clones and omits some. Of 90,000 to 120,000 clones listed, 84% are singletons. Specimen: CD8+ T cells sorted from blood, collected at week 24, from a patient treated with tofacitinib. Source of these receptors: a human donor with alopecia areata. CDR3s include the opening cysteine and the closing phenylalanine or tryptophan. The order of the fields is J gene, V gene, CDR3 length, clone size, D gene, CDR3 protein, CDR3 DNA. A D gene is named only where the DNA matches it firmly. Some rows have no size entry. The others give once, few or many, or a class for an expanded clone.

>TRBJ2-7|TRBV29-1|15|NA|NA
CSVGGIPGRTYEQYF
TGCAGCGTTGGGGGGATACCGGGACGGACCTACGAGCAGTACTTC
>TRBJ2-7|TRBV7-9|15|few|TRBD2
CASSYPSSGVYEQYF
TGTGCCAGCAGCTACCCCTCTAGCGGGGTATACGAGCAGTACTTC
>TRBJ2-3|TRBV7-2|14|NA|NA
CASSFAGTPDTQYF
TGTGCCAGCAGCTTCGCCGGGACACCAGATACGCAGTATTTT
>TRBJ2-7|TRBV4-1|15|NA|NA
CASSQGHTGTYEQYF
TGCGCCAGCAGCCAAGGTCACACAGGGACCTACGAGCAGTACTTC
>TRBJ1-1|TRBV6-5|15|NA|NA
CASSYSAGLNTEAFF
TGTGCCAGCAGTTACTCTGCAGGGTTGAACACTGAAGCTTTCTTT
>TRBJ2-2|TRBV2|16|NA|TRBD1
CASSDVGQGDTGELFF
TGTGCCAGCAGTGATGTCGGGCAGGGGGACACCGGGGAGCTGTTTTTT
>TRBJ2-2|TRBV5-6|12|NA|NA
CASSFGTGELFF
TGTGCCAGCAGCTTTGGGACCGGGGAGCTGTTTTTT
>TRBJ1-2|TRBV28|16|NA|TRBD1
CASSPLSGGAFYGYTF
TGTGCCAGCAGTCCCCTTTCAGGGGGCGCATTCTATGGCTACACCTTC
>TRBJ2-5|TRBV7-9|16|once|NA
CASSLSARGAGETQYF
TGTGCCAGCAGCTTATCTGCGAGGGGCGCTGGAGAGACCCAGTACTTC
>TRBJ2-5|TRBV6-6|16|NA|TRBD1
CASSPRDRVLRETQYF
TGTGCCAGCAGCCCCCGGGACAGGGTCCTGAGAGAGACCCAGTACTTC
>TRBJ2-7|TRBV6-5|14|NA|TRBD1
CASSAGTGVYEQYF
TGTGCCAGCAGCGCCGGGACAGGGGTCTACGAGCAGTACTTC
>TRBJ2-7|TRBV27|13|few|NA
CASSFGQGGEQYF
TGTGCCAGCAGTTTTGGGCAGGGCGGCGAGCAGTACTTC
>TRBJ1-5|TRBV23-1|13|NA|NA
CASTVWPYQPQHF
TGCGCCAGCACGGTGTGGCCCTATCAGCCCCAGCATTTT
>TRBJ2-3|TRBV4-3|15|NA|TRBD2
CASSQEFRGGDTQYF
TGCGCCAGCAGCCAAGAATTCCGGGGAGGGGATACGCAGTATTTT
>TRBJ2-7|TRBV6-6|15|NA|TRBD2
CASSPAQRELYEQYF
TGTGCCAGCAGCCCGGCCCAGCGGGAGTTATACGAGCAGTACTTC
>TRBJ2-5|TRBV4-3|14|NA|NA
CASSPRHDRETQYF
TGCGCCAGCAGCCCCCGACACGATCGGGAGACCCAGTACTTC
>TRBJ2-6|TRBV7-8|16|NA|NA
CASSLAGYTGANVLTF
TGTGCCAGCAGCTTAGCGGGGTATACTGGGGCCAACGTCCTGACTTTC
>TRBJ2-7|TRBV25-1|13|once|NA
CASSDGGSYEQYF
TGTGCCAGCAGTGATGGGGGGTCCTACGAGCAGTACTTC
>TRBJ1-2|TRBV5-1|14|NA|TRBD1
CASSFGQGNYGYTF
TGCGCCAGCAGCTTTGGACAGGGGAACTATGGCTACACCTTC
>TRBJ2-7|TRBV29-1|13|NA|NA
CSVAGGDSYEQYF
TGCAGCGTTGCCGGAGGGGATTCCTACGAGCAGTACTTC
>TRBJ2-3|TRBV4-2|15|NA|NA
CASNQDRQHTDTQYF
TGTGCCAGCAACCAAGATCGACAGCACACAGATACGCAGTATTTT
>TRBJ2-5|TRBV7-9|14|once|NA
CASNLKGSQETQYF
TGTGCCAGCAATCTGAAAGGATCTCAAGAGACCCAGTACTTC
>TRBJ1-4|TRBV5-1|14|NA|NA
CASNFGGWDEKLFF
TGCGCCAGCAATTTCGGGGGTTGGGATGAAAAACTGTTTTTT
>TRBJ1-1|TRBV9|15|NA|TRBD1
CASSVSGQENTEAFF
TGTGCCAGCAGCGTATCCGGACAGGAGAACACTGAAGCTTTCTTT